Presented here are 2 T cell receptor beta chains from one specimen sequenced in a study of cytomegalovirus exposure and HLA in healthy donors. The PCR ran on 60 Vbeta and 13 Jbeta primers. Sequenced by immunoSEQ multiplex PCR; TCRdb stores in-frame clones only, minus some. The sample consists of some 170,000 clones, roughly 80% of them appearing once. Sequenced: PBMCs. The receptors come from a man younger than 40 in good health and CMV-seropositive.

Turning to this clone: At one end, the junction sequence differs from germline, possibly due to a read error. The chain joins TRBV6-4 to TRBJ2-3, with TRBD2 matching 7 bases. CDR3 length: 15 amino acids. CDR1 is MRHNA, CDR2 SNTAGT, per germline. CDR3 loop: CASGRVRDCTYTQYF. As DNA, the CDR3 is TGTGCCAGCGGGAGGGTTCGAGATTGCACATATACGCAGTATTTT.

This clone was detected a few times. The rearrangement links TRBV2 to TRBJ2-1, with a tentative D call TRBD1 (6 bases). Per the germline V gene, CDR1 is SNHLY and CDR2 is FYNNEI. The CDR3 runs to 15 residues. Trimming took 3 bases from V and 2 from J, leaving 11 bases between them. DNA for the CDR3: TGTGCCAGCAGTGAGGGGACATCAACCTACAATGAGCAGTTCTTC. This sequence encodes CASSEGTSTYNEQFF.